This record concerns one T cell receptor (beta chain) sequence. The sample comes from a study of blood T cell repertoires in COVID-19. Study overall: PBMCs, B-cell-depleted T cells, or T cells provided the cDNA or gDNA that made up the material.

The table came from immunoSEQ multiplex PCR; TCRdb's copy has only in-frame clones and leaves some out. The sample comprises some 250,000 clones, roughly 87% of which are singletons, and around 7.2% rests with the top ten. After removal of 2 bases from V and 4 bases from J, the junction contained 12 bases not matched to a gene. Germline CDR1 and CDR2: MDHEN and SYDVKM. The CDR3 totals 18 residues. The chain links TRBV28 to TRBJ2-1; 9 nucleotides match TRBD1. Sample: peripheral blood. The source of this sequence is a man between 60 and 75 years old who had recovered from COVID-19. The DNA for the CDR3 is TGTGCCAGCAGTTTAGACCTTGGACAGGGGCTGTGGTACAATGAGCAGTTCTTC. Protein: CASSLDLGQGLWYNEQFF.